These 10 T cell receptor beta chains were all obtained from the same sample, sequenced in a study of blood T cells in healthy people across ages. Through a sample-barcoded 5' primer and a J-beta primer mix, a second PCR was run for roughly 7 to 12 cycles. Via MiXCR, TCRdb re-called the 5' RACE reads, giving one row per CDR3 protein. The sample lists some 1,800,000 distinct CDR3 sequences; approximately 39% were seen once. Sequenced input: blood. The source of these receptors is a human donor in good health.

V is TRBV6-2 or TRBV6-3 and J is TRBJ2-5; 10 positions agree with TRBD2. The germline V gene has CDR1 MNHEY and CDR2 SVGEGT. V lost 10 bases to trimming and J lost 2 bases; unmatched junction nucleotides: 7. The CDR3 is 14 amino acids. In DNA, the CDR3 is TGTGCCACCAAGGAGGGACTAGCGCAAGAGACCCAGTACTTC. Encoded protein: CATKEGLAQETQYF.

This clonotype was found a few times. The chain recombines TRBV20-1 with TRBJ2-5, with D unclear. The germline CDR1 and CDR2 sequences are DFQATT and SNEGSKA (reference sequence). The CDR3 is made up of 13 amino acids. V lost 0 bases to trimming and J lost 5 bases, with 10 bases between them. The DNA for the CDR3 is TGCAGTGCTAGAGATCCCAACGGGGAGACCCAGTACTTC. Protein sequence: CSARDPNGETQYF.

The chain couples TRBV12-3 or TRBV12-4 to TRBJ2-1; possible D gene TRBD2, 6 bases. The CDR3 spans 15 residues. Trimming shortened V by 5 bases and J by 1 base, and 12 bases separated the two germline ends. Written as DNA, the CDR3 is TGTGCCAGCAGTCCCCGACTAGATTCCTACAATGAGCAGTTCTTC. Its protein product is CASSPRLDSYNEQFF.

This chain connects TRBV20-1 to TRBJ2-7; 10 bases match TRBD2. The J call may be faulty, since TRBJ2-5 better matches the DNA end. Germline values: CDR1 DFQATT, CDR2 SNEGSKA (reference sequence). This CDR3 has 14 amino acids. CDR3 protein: CSAFSGGPEETQYF. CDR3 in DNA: TGCAGTGCTTTTAGCGGGGGGCCGGAGGAGACCCAGTACTTC.

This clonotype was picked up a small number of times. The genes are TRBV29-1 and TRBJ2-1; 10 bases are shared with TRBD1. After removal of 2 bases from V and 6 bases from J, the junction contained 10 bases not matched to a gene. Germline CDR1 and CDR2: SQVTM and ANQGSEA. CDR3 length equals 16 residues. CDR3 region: CSVESRGQGQVNEQFF. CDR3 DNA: TGCAGCGTTGAAAGCAGGGGACAGGGGCAGGTCAATGAGCAGTTCTTC.

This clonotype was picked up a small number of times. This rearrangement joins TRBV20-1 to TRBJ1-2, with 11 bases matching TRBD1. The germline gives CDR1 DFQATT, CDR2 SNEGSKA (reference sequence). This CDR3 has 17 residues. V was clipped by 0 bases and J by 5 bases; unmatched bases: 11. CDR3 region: CSARDRGTGGTSYGYTF. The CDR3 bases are TGCAGTGCTAGAGACAGGGGGACAGGGGGAACGTCTTATGGCTACACCTTC.

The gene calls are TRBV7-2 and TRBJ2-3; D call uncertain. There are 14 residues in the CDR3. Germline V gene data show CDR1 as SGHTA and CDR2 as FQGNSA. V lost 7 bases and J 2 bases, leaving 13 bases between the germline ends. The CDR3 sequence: CASNEWTVTDTQYF. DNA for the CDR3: TGTGCCAGCAACGAATGGACCGTCACAGATACGCAGTATTTT.

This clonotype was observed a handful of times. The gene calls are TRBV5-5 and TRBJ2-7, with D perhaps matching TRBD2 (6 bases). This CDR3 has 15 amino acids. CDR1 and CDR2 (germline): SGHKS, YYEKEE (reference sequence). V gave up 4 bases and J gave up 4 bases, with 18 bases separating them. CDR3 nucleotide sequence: TGTGCCAGCAGCCCCCGAGGAGGGGAGCGATACGAGCAGTACTTC. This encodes CASSPRGGERYEQYF.

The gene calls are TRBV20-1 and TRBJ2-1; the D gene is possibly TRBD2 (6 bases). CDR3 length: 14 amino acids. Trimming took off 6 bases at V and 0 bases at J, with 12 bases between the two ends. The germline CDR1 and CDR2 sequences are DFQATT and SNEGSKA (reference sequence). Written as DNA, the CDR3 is TGCAGTGCGGAGAGGGGACTCTCCTACAATGAGCAGTTCTTC. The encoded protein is CSAERGLSYNEQFF.

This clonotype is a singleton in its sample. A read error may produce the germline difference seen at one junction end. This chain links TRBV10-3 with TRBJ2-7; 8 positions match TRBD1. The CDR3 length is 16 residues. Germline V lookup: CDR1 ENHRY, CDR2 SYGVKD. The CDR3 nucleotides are TGTGCCGTCAGTGATTACGACAGGGGCTCTCGTCGGGAGCAGTACTTC. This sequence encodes CAVSDYDRGSRREQYF.